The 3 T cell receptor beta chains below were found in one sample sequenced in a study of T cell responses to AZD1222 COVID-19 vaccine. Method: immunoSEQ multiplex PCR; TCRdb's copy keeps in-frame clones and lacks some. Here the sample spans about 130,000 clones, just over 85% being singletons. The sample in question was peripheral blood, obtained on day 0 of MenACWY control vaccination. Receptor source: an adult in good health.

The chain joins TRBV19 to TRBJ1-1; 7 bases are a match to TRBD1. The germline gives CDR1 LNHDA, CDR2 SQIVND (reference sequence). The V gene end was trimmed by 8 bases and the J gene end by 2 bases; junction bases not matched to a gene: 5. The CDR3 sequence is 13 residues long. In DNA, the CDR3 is TGTGCCAGTGCCCGACAGGGAAACACTGAAGCTTTCTTT. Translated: CASARQGNTEAFF.

CDR3 region: CASSRTGPGELFF. CDR3 DNA: TGTGCCAGCTCGCGGACAGGGCCCGGGGAGCTGTTTTTT. V usage is TRBV18 and J usage is TRBJ2-2, with TRBD1 matching 8 bases. V was clipped by 6 bases and J by 6 bases; unmatched bases: 3. The germline gives CDR1 KGHSH, CDR2 LQKENI. The CDR3 runs 13 residues.

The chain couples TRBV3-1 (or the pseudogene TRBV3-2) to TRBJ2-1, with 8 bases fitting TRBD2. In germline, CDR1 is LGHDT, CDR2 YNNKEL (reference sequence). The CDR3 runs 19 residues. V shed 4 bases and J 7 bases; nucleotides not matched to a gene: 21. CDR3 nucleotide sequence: TGTGCCAGCAGCCCATCAAGGCCCGGAGCGGGAGCAATGGTGAATGAGCAGTTCTTC. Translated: CASSPSRPGAGAMVNEQFF.